The rows below give T cell receptor beta chains drawn from one sample of a study of shared clonotypes between healthy human individuals. TCRdb's copy holds only in-frame clones and misses some; the assay was immunoSEQ multiplex PCR. Of about 1.9 million clones in the sample, around 95% were seen once. Sequencing input: naive CD8+ T cells from PBMCs. All receptors derive from a man aged 18 to 29 in good health. Some clones in this sample may be carry-over from other donors' samples. Both conserved end residues are part of each CDR3. The D gene is left open where the match is weak. Part of the rows lack a size; the others show once, few, many or a class for expanded clones.

abundance: -; v_gene: TRBV27; d_gene: -; j_gene: TRBJ2-1; CDR3nt: TGTGCCAGCAGTCTAACACGGGGTACCCAATACAATGAGCAGTTCTTC; CDR3aa: CASSLTRGTQYNEQFF
abundance: -; v_gene: TRBV4-1; d_gene: -; j_gene: TRBJ1-1; CDR3nt: TGCGCCAGCAGCCCCGGACCGGTTTCATCCACTGAAGCTTTCTTT; CDR3aa: CASSPGPVSSTEAFF
abundance: -; v_gene: TRBV7-9; d_gene: TRBD2; j_gene: TRBJ2-7; CDR3nt: TGTGCCAGCAGCTCCAGGACTAGCGGGGCCTCCTACGAGCAGTACTTC; CDR3aa: CASSSRTSGASYEQYF
abundance: -; v_gene: TRBV28; d_gene: -; j_gene: TRBJ2-5; CDR3nt: TGTGCCAGCAGTCTACAGGACGGACCGGATCCCCAAGAGACCCAGTACTTC; CDR3aa: CASSLQDGPDPQETQYF
abundance: -; v_gene: TRBV9; d_gene: TRBD2; j_gene: TRBJ2-3; CDR3nt: TGTGCCAGCAGCGTTCTAGCGGGATACACAGATACGCAGTATTTT; CDR3aa: CASSVLAGYTDTQYF
abundance: -; v_gene: TRBV6-1; d_gene: -; j_gene: TRBJ2-1; CDR3nt: TGTGCCAGCAAATCAGACCGCTACCGCTACAATGAGCAGTTCTTC; CDR3aa: CASKSDRYRYNEQFF
abundance: -; v_gene: TRBV10-3; d_gene: -; j_gene: TRBJ1-2; CDR3nt: TGTGCCATCAGTGAGTCTACAGCCTGGGGCTACACCTTC; CDR3aa: CAISESTAWGYTF
abundance: -; v_gene: TRBV29-1; d_gene: TRBD1; j_gene: TRBJ1-2; CDR3nt: TGCAGCGTCGCGGGACAGGGGGCATGGGGCTACACCTTC; CDR3aa: CSVAGQGAWGYTF
abundance: -; v_gene: TRBV19; d_gene: -; j_gene: TRBJ1-5; CDR3nt: TGTGCCAGTGTGTCCCGGGTTAGCAATCAGCCCCAGCATTTT; CDR3aa: CASVSRVSNQPQHF
abundance: -; v_gene: TRBV14; d_gene: TRBD1; j_gene: TRBJ2-7; CDR3nt: TGTGCCAGCAGCCGGACAGGGTCTCGAGAGCAGTACTTC; CDR3aa: CASSRTGSREQYF
abundance: -; v_gene: TRBV11-2; d_gene: -; j_gene: TRBJ1-2; CDR3nt: TGTGCCAGCAGCTTAAAGGGTGCCATCAACCTACCTAACTATGGCTACACCTTC; CDR3aa: CASSLKGAINLPNYGYTF
abundance: -; v_gene: TRBV2; d_gene: -; j_gene: TRBJ2-3; CDR3nt: TGTGCCAGCGTGAGGGCAGATTCTTGGGATACGCAGTATTTT; CDR3aa: CASVRADSWDTQYF
abundance: -; v_gene: TRBV4-3; d_gene: -; j_gene: TRBJ2-7; CDR3nt: TGCGCCAGCAGTCCAAGGACGCTAGTCAACGAGCAGTACTTC; CDR3aa: CASSPRTLVNEQYF
abundance: -; v_gene: TRBV10-3; d_gene: TRBD1; j_gene: TRBJ2-3; CDR3nt: TGTGCCATCAGCGACAGGGGTGGCACAGATACGCAGTATTTT; CDR3aa: CAISDRGGTDTQYF
abundance: -; v_gene: TRBV9; d_gene: -; j_gene: TRBJ2-1; CDR3nt: TGTGCCAGCAGCGAGACGGATATATACAATGAGCAGTTCTTC; CDR3aa: CASSETDIYNEQFF
abundance: -; v_gene: TRBV19; d_gene: -; j_gene: TRBJ1-5; CDR3nt: TGTGCCAGTACAAGCCCCGGGACACCTCCCAGCAATCAGCCCCAGCATTTT; CDR3aa: CASTSPGTPPSNQPQHF
abundance: -; v_gene: TRBV2; d_gene: -; j_gene: TRBJ1-3; CDR3nt: TGTGCCAGCATTGGTGGAAACACCATATATTTT; CDR3aa: CASIGGNTIYF
abundance: -; v_gene: TRBV4-1; d_gene: -; j_gene: TRBJ2-1; CDR3nt: TGCGCCAGCAGCCAAGATGACATGACGGTATACAATGAGCAGTTCTTC; CDR3aa: CASSQDDMTVYNEQFF
abundance: -; v_gene: TRBV6-1; d_gene: -; j_gene: TRBJ1-1; CDR3nt: TGTGCCAGCAGAACTAGCCCCTCTGGTTACACTGAAGCTTTCTTT; CDR3aa: CASRTSPSGYTEAFF
abundance: -; v_gene: TRBV7-9; d_gene: -; j_gene: TRBJ2-7; CDR3nt: TGTGCCAGCAGCTTAAGAGTTGGTGACTCCTACGAGCAGTACTTC; CDR3aa: CASSLRVGDSYEQYF
abundance: -; v_gene: TRBV27; d_gene: TRBD1; j_gene: TRBJ1-2; CDR3nt: TGTGCCAGCAGTCAATCTACAGGGGGCGGGTATGGCTACACCTTC; CDR3aa: CASSQSTGGGYGYTF
abundance: -; v_gene: TRBV11-2; d_gene: -; j_gene: TRBJ1-1; CDR3nt: TGTGCCAGCAGCTTAGGTCAGGGGACTGAAGCTTTCTTT; CDR3aa: CASSLGQGTEAFF
abundance: -; v_gene: TRBV21-1; d_gene: -; j_gene: TRBJ2-5; CDR3nt: TGTGCCAGCAGCCCGCGACGGGGCGGGGAGGAAGTTGAGACCCAGTACTTC; CDR3aa: CASSPRRGGEEVETQYF
abundance: -; v_gene: TRBV5-1; d_gene: -; j_gene: TRBJ2-7; CDR3nt: TGCGCCAGCAGGGAAGGTCCCGGGTCATCCTACGAGCAGTACTTC; CDR3aa: CASREGPGSSYEQYF
abundance: -; v_gene: TRBV19; d_gene: -; j_gene: TRBJ1-5; CDR3nt: TGTGCCAGTAGTATACGTTTGGAGCCCCAGCATTTT; CDR3aa: CASSIRLEPQHF
abundance: -; v_gene: TRBV7-9; d_gene: TRBD1; j_gene: TRBJ2-1; CDR3nt: TGTGCCAGCAGCTTAGGGACAGGGGGCAATGAGCAGTTCTTC; CDR3aa: CASSLGTGGNEQFF
abundance: -; v_gene: TRBV28; d_gene: -; j_gene: TRBJ2-5; CDR3nt: TGTGCCAGCAGGGCCCGCGGGACAAGGTGGTACTTC; CDR3aa: CASRARGTRWYF
abundance: -; v_gene: TRBV6-1; d_gene: -; j_gene: TRBJ2-7; CDR3nt: TGTGCCAGCAAGGTTGACAGCAGGTTCTACGAGCAGTACTTC; CDR3aa: CASKVDSRFYEQYF
abundance: -; v_gene: TRBV2; d_gene: TRBD1; j_gene: TRBJ2-7; CDR3nt: TGTGCCAGCAGGGGGACAGGGGAATACGAGCAGTACTTC; CDR3aa: CASRGTGEYEQYF
abundance: once; v_gene: TRBV7-2; d_gene: TRBD2; j_gene: TRBJ2-1; CDR3nt: TGTGCCAGCATCACCGGACTAGCGGGACCCAATGAGCAGTTCTTC; CDR3aa: CASITGLAGPNEQFF
abundance: -; v_gene: TRBV5-6; d_gene: TRBD1; j_gene: TRBJ2-7; CDR3nt: TGTGCCAGCAGCTATGATGGGACAGGTCACTACGAGCAGTACTTC; CDR3aa: CASSYDGTGHYEQYF
abundance: -; v_gene: TRBV9; d_gene: -; j_gene: TRBJ1-4; CDR3nt: TGTGCCAGCAGCGCAGTACAGGGACAACTGTTTTTT; CDR3aa: CASSAVQGQLFF
abundance: -; v_gene: TRBV7-9; d_gene: TRBD2; j_gene: TRBJ2-2; CDR3nt: TGTGCCAGCAGCTCCGGGCGGGAGAGACTCACCGGGGAGCTGTTTTTT; CDR3aa: CASSSGRERLTGELFF
abundance: once; v_gene: TRBV11-2; d_gene: -; j_gene: TRBJ2-1; CDR3nt: TGTGCCAGCAGCTTAGAGCCGCATAGATTATATGAGCAGTTCTTC; CDR3aa: CASSLEPHRLYEQFF
abundance: -; v_gene: TRBV2; d_gene: -; j_gene: TRBJ1-5; CDR3nt: TGTGCCAGCAGTGACCTCGACAGTAATCAGCCCCAGCATTTT; CDR3aa: CASSDLDSNQPQHF
abundance: -; v_gene: TRBV11-2; d_gene: -; j_gene: TRBJ2-1; CDR3nt: TGTGCCAGCAGCTTAGGGTCCATAAAGACAGTCTACAATGAGCAGTTCTTC; CDR3aa: CASSLGSIKTVYNEQFF
abundance: -; v_gene: TRBV11-1; d_gene: -; j_gene: TRBJ2-7; CDR3nt: TGTGCCAGCAGCTCAGGAGACCACGAGCAGTACTTC; CDR3aa: CASSSGDHEQYF
abundance: many; v_gene: TRBV14; d_gene: -; j_gene: TRBJ1-1; CDR3nt: TGTGCCAGCAGCCAAGGTCCCTCGCGGGACACTGAAGCTTTCTTT; CDR3aa: CASSQGPSRDTEAFF
abundance: -; v_gene: TRBV11-3; d_gene: -; j_gene: TRBJ2-7; CDR3nt: TGTGCCAGCAGCTCCGGGCGGCACGAGCAGTACTTC; CDR3aa: CASSSGRHEQYF
abundance: -; v_gene: TRBV5-4; d_gene: -; j_gene: TRBJ1-1; CDR3nt: TGTGCCAGCAGCTTGGATATGAACACTGAAGCTTTCTTT; CDR3aa: CASSLDMNTEAFF
abundance: -; v_gene: TRBV30; d_gene: -; j_gene: TRBJ2-4; CDR3nt: TGTGCCTGGAGTGGAACGGGAGTGAGGGACATTCAGTACTTC; CDR3aa: CAWSGTGVRDIQYF
abundance: -; v_gene: TRBV5-6; d_gene: TRBD1; j_gene: TRBJ2-7; CDR3nt: TGTGCCAGCAGCCAAGACAGGGGTGTCTACGAGCAGTACTTC; CDR3aa: CASSQDRGVYEQYF
abundance: -; v_gene: TRBV28; d_gene: TRBD2; j_gene: TRBJ2-5; CDR3nt: TGTGCCAGCAGTACGGGAGGATCCTTTAGGAGAGAGACCCAGTACTTC; CDR3aa: CASSTGGSFRRETQYF
abundance: -; v_gene: TRBV19; d_gene: TRBD2; j_gene: TRBJ2-1; CDR3nt: TGTGCCAGTAGCAGGCGGGAGGGCCGAGATGAGCAGTTCTTC; CDR3aa: CASSRREGRDEQFF
abundance: -; v_gene: TRBV28; d_gene: -; j_gene: TRBJ2-1; CDR3nt: TGTGCCAGCAGTTTACGGCATAATGAGCAGTTCTTC; CDR3aa: CASSLRHNEQFF
abundance: -; v_gene: TRBV6-5; d_gene: -; j_gene: TRBJ1-1; CDR3nt: TGTGCCAGCAGTTACACGGCAGCTGTGAACACTGAAGCTTTCTTT; CDR3aa: CASSYTAAVNTEAFF
abundance: -; v_gene: TRBV5-1; d_gene: -; j_gene: TRBJ1-1; CDR3nt: TGCGCCAGCAGCACGGGCCCCACTGAAGCTTTCTTT; CDR3aa: CASSTGPTEAFF
abundance: -; v_gene: TRBV7-2; d_gene: -; j_gene: TRBJ2-1; CDR3nt: TGTGCCAGCAGCCAATTGACACTCGGATCCGTCTACAATGAGCAGTTCTTC; CDR3aa: CASSQLTLGSVYNEQFF
abundance: once; v_gene: TRBV28; d_gene: TRBD1; j_gene: TRBJ2-7; CDR3nt: TGTGCCAGCAGTTTCCGGGGACAGGGCTACGAGCAGTACTTC; CDR3aa: CASSFRGQGYEQYF
abundance: -; v_gene: TRBV28; d_gene: -; j_gene: TRBJ2-7; CDR3nt: TGTGCCAGCAGCACAAGGACAGCCTACTCCTACGAGCAGTACTTC; CDR3aa: CASSTRTAYSYEQYF
abundance: once; v_gene: TRBV7-8; d_gene: -; j_gene: TRBJ2-6; CDR3nt: TGTGCCAGCACCTCCCGGGCTGACACACGCTCTGGGGCCAACGTCCTGACTTTC; CDR3aa: CASTSRADTRSGANVLTF
abundance: -; v_gene: TRBV7-3; d_gene: TRBD2; j_gene: TRBJ2-1; CDR3nt: TGTGCCAGCAGCTCCAGAAGGGCCAACTTAACTAGCGGGGCATACAATGAGCAGTTCTTC; CDR3aa: CASSSRRANLTSGAYNEQFF
abundance: once; v_gene: TRBV27; d_gene: -; j_gene: TRBJ1-2; CDR3nt: TGTGCCAGCAGTTTAACTAGGGGGTCGGGAAATGGCTACACCTTC; CDR3aa: CASSLTRGSGNGYTF
abundance: -; v_gene: TRBV11-2; d_gene: -; j_gene: TRBJ1-1; CDR3nt: TGTGCCAGCAGTCTTTCGACAGCCCTTGAAGCTTTCTTT; CDR3aa: CASSLSTALEAFF
abundance: -; v_gene: TRBV7-8; d_gene: TRBD2; j_gene: TRBJ2-4; CDR3nt: TGTGCCAGCAGCTTGGGACTAGCGGGTATTCTGGCCAAAAACATTCAGTACTTC; CDR3aa: CASSLGLAGILAKNIQYF